This T cell receptor beta chain emerged from a study of STAT5B mutations in CD4+ large granular lymphocyte leukemia. Broader study findings: No patients shared main leukemic clonotypes, though about 24% appeared at low frequency elsewhere.

The ends lost 1 base at V and 5 bases at J; junction bases unmatched: 5. The CDR3 is 14 amino acids. Germline CDR1 is SGDLS and CDR2 is YYNGEE. Remarks on this clone: What it binds is not known.

Profiling relied on immunoSEQ multiplex PCR, and the TCRdb table lists in-frame clones only, not all of them. Of fewer than 50,000 clones listed, approximately 83% are singletons. V is TRBV9 and J is TRBJ2-5; TRBD2 agrees at 7 bases. The sequence was obtained from a human donor in good health. Sample: CD4+ T cells from blood buffy coats. CDR3 sequence reads: CASSVRLAGETQYF. The CDR3 DNA reads TGTGCCAGCAGCGTAAGACTAGCAGGCGAGACCCAGTACTTC.